Reported below is one T cell receptor beta chain. This clone was seen a few times. This clone's antigen is unknown. Base qualities are not provided; no much larger clone lies one nucleotide away. This entry belongs to a study of cytomegalovirus exposure and HLA in healthy donors (dated by TCRdb to about 2017). Regarding the research as a whole: An earlier analysis of several hundred of the donors reported about 300 Gb of sequence data and some 110 million unique TCR beta sequences obtained from around 180 million T cells. A later genetic analysis used genome-wide SNP genotypes for about 55% of the 666 donors, treating that subset as a discovery cohort. The study aimed to test whether signatures of past pathogen exposure could be identified by cataloging public T cell receptors. High-throughput TCR immunosequencing, statistical association of individual TCRs with disease status, and machine learning were combined to predict cytomegalovirus infection status. An early release covering approximately 600 HLA-typed donors comprised approximately 290 gigabases of sequencing data and around 85 million unique TCR sequences. An earlier analysis of nearly 600 of the donors applied high-throughput TCR beta sequencing to assess whether each TCR beta V gene segment acted as functional or pseudogenic. Using immunosequencing, the study profiled T cell repertoires from fewer than 700 subjects and related those repertoires to cytomegalovirus serostatus. Rather than using new phenotypic data, the later analysis identified candidate immune exposures from TCR beta sequences and from how often those sequences occurred across donors. HLA typing included class I and class II loci at four-digit resolution. Besides the first cohort of roughly 640 subjects, a separate validation cohort made up of about 120 different subjects was used. Donor age, sex, ethnicity and CMV serostatus were compiled together with the repertoire data. Every discovery cohort repertoire had been produced on one sequencing platform. Among some 400 genotyped donors of the cohort, an average of around 220,000 unique TCR beta nucleotide sequences was sequenced per donor, of which approximately 19% were non-productive. The number of typed donors differed by locus: about 620-640 for A, B, C, DRB1 and DQB1; approximately 540 for DQA1; 606 for DPA1; and about 450 for DPB1. Because of strong linkage in the cohort, a few DR-DQ haplotypes were treated as single units for association and clustering. A later analysis re-examined previously published TCR beta repertoires from 500 to 700 donors and added high-resolution HLA genotyping to investigate patterns of TCR occurrence. Among the roughly 400 genotyped donors, around 81% belonged to the genetic ancestry cluster associated with self-reported Caucasian donors.

Library prep was done by the immunoSEQ multiplex PCR assay. For the multiplex PCR, a mixture combining 60 forward primers for TCR Vbeta segments and 13 reverse primers for TCR Jbeta segments was used. Amplification of the CDR3 region of rearranged TCR beta genes was performed with a multiplex PCR assay on genomic DNA. The amplified TCR beta libraries were sequenced on the Illumina HiSeq System as 87-base-pair reads. From the authors' description of their analysis: A later analysis counted approximately 74 million unique TCR beta chains across the 500 to 850 repertoires, and roughly 10 million of these chains were shared by at least two donors. A nearest-neighbor algorithm error-corrected the raw reads and collapsed the reads into unique sequences, merging closely related sequences to remove PCR and sequencing errors. CDR3 sequences were aligned to IMGT reference sequences to assign V, D and J gene segments. Each retained sequence needed at least a six-nucleotide match to both a V gene segment and a J gene segment. Rearrangements were classified as productive when the CDR3 lacked stop codons and remained in frame with V and J, and all other rearrangements were classified as non-productive. Following IMGT convention, CDR3 was defined as the stretch from the second conserved V-encoded cysteine to the conserved J-encoded phenylalanine. The earlier analysis of 500 to 600 of the donors excluded sequences that lacked an unambiguous match to a single V gene segment. An earlier analysis of some 500 of the donors classified V segments as functional when productive rearrangements were above 56.7% and as segregating when the standard deviation between donors was above 5%. To diagnose cytomegalovirus status from the catalog of TCR beta chain sequences, a statistical classification framework was built. A later analysis assigned V and J genes by comparing TCR nucleotide sequences with IMGT/GENE-DB human TR gene sequences. In a later analysis, CDR3 sequences and most-parsimonious VDJ recombination scenarios were assigned using the TCRdist pipeline. In a later analysis, each TCR beta chain was defined by its CDR3 amino acid sequence together with its V-gene family, and reads lacking a unique V-gene family were excluded. A later analysis removed over 500 highly shared, low-generation-probability nucleotide sequences to deal with suspected cross-contamination and a sequencing artifact. In a later analysis, a clonal expansion index was calculated for each public chain from normalized within-repertoire ranks of inferred template counts. A later analysis computed generation probabilities with a VDJ recombination model fitted to out-of-frame rearrangements, and checked the results against IGoR. Hypergeometric tests were used in a later analysis to score TCR-TCR, TCR-HLA and TCR-CMV co-occurrence, with a repertoire-size bias correction applied to the TCR pairs. False discovery rates were estimated in a later analysis by permuting HLA or CMV assignments 20 times. In a later analysis, co-occurring TCRs were grouped using DBSCAN, with TCRdist sequence similarity added in when clustering inside HLA-allele-positive subsets. Co-occurrence clustering excluded repertoires with fewer than 30,000 or more than 120,000 public chains, plus five with anomalous nucleotide sharing. TCRdb provides this immuneACCESS table in a form limited to in-frame rearrangements. Some clones are lacking; in checked studies, under half of them reflect an unresolved V gene, and why the rest are absent is not known. The V and J calls and clone size are taken from that table; D and trimming were inferred from the DNA. This sample holds roughly 200,000 clones; about 9% were observed only once. The top ten clones comprise roughly 1.4% of the sample.

On the study overall, not on this receptor specifically: HLA typing was unavailable for some donors at each locus, so association tests used only the typed subset. Broadly in line with IMGT annotations, most TCR beta V segments showed up in productive rearrangements about 87% or about 30% of the time in an earlier analysis of about 500 of the donors. Because counts were too low, some 16 rarely observed V segments, including chromosome 9 orphons, were excluded from the earlier analysis of several hundred of the donors. In a later analysis, TCR association rates were found to vary across HLA loci, with the most associated TCRs seen for DRB1 alleles and the fewest for HLA-C alleles. According to a later genetic analysis, donors in an Asian-associated ancestry cluster had fewer N-insertions in productive TCRs than the approximately 650-donor mean. Specific HLA alleles were associated with 16,951 TCR beta sequences at a false discovery rate of 0.05 in a later analysis. The study gave a list of 150 to 200 TCR beta chains associated with cytomegalovirus. V-gene and J-gene trimming of TCR beta chains was associated with a missense DCLRE1C variant in a later genetic analysis, and the association was replicated in an independent cohort. The authors suggested that the approach could potentially be generalized to other disease states and immunological phenotypes. Correlated functional status among segregating V segments might be attributable to linkage disequilibrium, but an unknown experimental factor could not be ruled out. Three of the identified cytomegalovirus-associated TCR beta chains were confirmed in vitro to be specific for cytomegalovirus antigens. Across donors, most TCR sequences were observed very rarely, whereas some public TCRs were present in many individuals. A further reported finding was that TCR beta sequences accurately predicted the HLA-A and HLA-B alleles for most subjects in the first cohort. Compared with equally common non-associated chains, HLA-associated TCR beta chains in a later analysis were more clonally expanded and had lower generation probabilities. In both the original and validation cohorts, the classifier was reported to diagnose cytomegalovirus status with high specificity and sensitivity. Roughly uniform sequencing depth across donors was assumed in presence/absence analyses, although this assumption may not hold. A group of highly shared sequence variants was considered likely to be a technical artifact of the sequencing pipeline. Strong co-occurrence of HLA alleles, especially DR and DQ, made assigning TCR associations to individual alleles difficult. CMV serostatus was the only immune exposure information available for the cohort. A later analysis found that most CMV-associated TCR beta chains appeared HLA-restricted, with HLA associations seemingly driven largely by CMV exposure. Some IMGT-functional V segments, including TRBV6-2 and TRBV6-3, could not be distinguished by the 87-base-pair reads and were therefore excluded. According to a later analysis, parvovirus B19, influenza, CMV and Epstein-Barr virus appeared linked to several top co-occurrence clusters. The cohort was sequenced for TCR beta chains only, and without alpha or paired-chain data the features that could be detected were limited.

The germline V gene gives CDR1 as SGHRS and CDR2 as YFSETQ. Germline trimming amounts to 1 base on V and 8 bases on J, with 3 as the count of junction bases outside the gene matches. The CDR3 measures 15 amino acids from cysteine to phenylalanine. The DNA shown is the 45-base CDR3, in frame from base 1. The cohort was made up of under 800 healthy bone marrow donors. Cohort members were all nominally healthy when sampled, although unrecorded immune exposures were likely present. The donor tested CMV seropositive, placing the donor among the 290 or so seropositive members of the cohort. A peripheral blood sample was collected from each donor, and TCR beta sequencing was performed on peripheral blood mononuclear cells. Genomic DNA was extracted from the blood cell samples with the Qiagen DNeasy Blood Extraction Kit.

This receptor chain uses TRBV5-1 and TRBJ2-1, with 13 bases in between that match TRBD2. Material: PBMCs. This receptor was obtained from a young woman in good health and CMV-seropositive. The CDR3 protein is CASSLWTSGSYEQFF. The sequenced DNA is TGCGCCAGCAGCTTGTGGACTAGCGGGAGTTATGAGCAGTTCTTC.